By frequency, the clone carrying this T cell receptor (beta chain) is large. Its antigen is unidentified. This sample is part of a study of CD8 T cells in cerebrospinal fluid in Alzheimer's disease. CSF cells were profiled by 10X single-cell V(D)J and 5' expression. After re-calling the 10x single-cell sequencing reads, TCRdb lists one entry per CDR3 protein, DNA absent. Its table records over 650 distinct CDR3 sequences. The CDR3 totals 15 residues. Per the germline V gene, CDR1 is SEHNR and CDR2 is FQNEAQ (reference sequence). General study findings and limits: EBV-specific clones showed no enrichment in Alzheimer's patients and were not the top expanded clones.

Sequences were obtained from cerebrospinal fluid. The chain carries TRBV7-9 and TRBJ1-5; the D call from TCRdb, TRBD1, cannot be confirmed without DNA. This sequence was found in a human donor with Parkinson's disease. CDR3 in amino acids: CASSLGAGDNQPQHF.